This T cell receptor (beta chain) originates from a study of CD8 T cells in Susac syndrome. The sample holds one count of this clonotype. Peripheral blood CD8+ and CD4+ T cells were profiled by TCR beta sequencing. The CDR3 has 12 amino acids. CDR1 is SQVTM, CDR2 ANQGSEA, per germline. Trimming took 6 bases from V and 6 from J; bases not matched to a gene: 2. The RNA input was roughly 0.45 to 1 ug, and it was reverse transcribed with random hexamers. TCRdb itself ran the immunoSEQ multiplex PCR reads through MiXCR, one entry per CDR3 protein. The data contain roughly 150,000 distinct CDR3 sequences, roughly 95% of them singletons.

The clonotype comes from a human donor with multiple sclerosis. Sequenced: CD4+ T cells from PBMCs. The chain couples TRBV29-1 to TRBJ1-2, with 12 nucleotides matching TRBD1. The CDR3 is CSVWDRGHGYTF. The CDR3 bases are TGCAGCGTCTGGGACAGGGGGCATGGCTACACCTTC.